This is a list of T cell receptor beta chains from one sample in a study of shared clonotypes between healthy human individuals. TCRdb keeps only in-frame clones here, not all; method: immunoSEQ multiplex PCR. The table includes approximately 740,000 clones, less than 85% detected once. Sequencing used memory CD4+ T cells sorted from blood. These receptors were obtained from a woman in her 30s in good health. Each CDR3 is given with its conserved first and last residue. Each record gives: J gene, D gene, clone size, V gene, CDR3 protein, CDR3 DNA. The D gene is left open where the match is weak. Clone size, where shown, is once, few, many, or a class for clones that have expanded.

J gene: TRBJ2-7
D gene: .
clone size: .
V gene: TRBV6-1
CDR3 protein: CASSELAGWEQYF
CDR3 DNA: TGTGCCAGCAGTGAACTGGCCGGGTGGGAGCAGTACTTC

J gene: TRBJ1-5
D gene: .
clone size: .
V gene: TRBV28
CDR3 protein: CASSLSWLQAQHF
CDR3 DNA: TGTGCCAGCAGTTTATCGTGGCTCCAAGCCCAGCATTTT

J gene: TRBJ1-2
D gene: .
clone size: .
V gene: TRBV28
CDR3 protein: CASHEQGGWNYGYTF
CDR3 DNA: TGTGCCAGCCACGAACAGGGTGGATGGAACTATGGCTACACCTTC

J gene: TRBJ1-1
D gene: .
clone size: .
V gene: TRBV10-3
CDR3 protein: CAISDRQNTEAFF
CDR3 DNA: TGTGCCATCAGTGACCGACAGAACACTGAAGCTTTCTTT

J gene: TRBJ2-7
D gene: TRBD2
clone size: .
V gene: TRBV5-1
CDR3 protein: CASSLRGYLWQYF
CDR3 DNA: TGCGCCAGCAGCCTGCGGGGGTACCTTTGGCAGTACTTC

J gene: TRBJ1-1
D gene: .
clone size: few
V gene: TRBV6-6
CDR3 protein: CASSKENTEAFF
CDR3 DNA: TGTGCCAGCAGCAAGGAGAACACTGAAGCTTTCTTT

J gene: TRBJ2-6
D gene: .
clone size: .
V gene: TRBV19
CDR3 protein: CASSIRAAGANVLTF
CDR3 DNA: TGTGCCAGTAGTATAAGGGCAGCTGGGGCCAACGTCCTGACTTTC

J gene: TRBJ2-1
D gene: .
clone size: .
V gene: TRBV5-1
CDR3 protein: CASSLGGSYNEQFF
CDR3 DNA: TGCGCCAGCAGCTTGGGCGGTAGCTACAATGAGCAGTTCTTC

J gene: TRBJ2-1
D gene: TRBD2
clone size: .
V gene: TRBV6-1
CDR3 protein: CASSEIAGVGNEQFF
CDR3 DNA: TGTGCCAGCAGTGAAATAGCGGGAGTTGGTAATGAGCAGTTCTTC

J gene: TRBJ2-7
D gene: .
clone size: .
V gene: TRBV27
CDR3 protein: CASSLDAPVTILPVDEQYF
CDR3 DNA: TGTGCCAGCAGTTTGGATGCCCCCGTAACGATACTACCGGTCGACGAGCAGTACTTC

J gene: TRBJ2-3
D gene: .
clone size: .
V gene: TRBV28
CDR3 protein: CASSSRPGYTDTQYF
CDR3 DNA: TGTGCCAGCAGTTCACGGCCAGGATACACAGATACGCAGTATTTT

J gene: TRBJ2-1
D gene: .
clone size: .
V gene: TRBV30
CDR3 protein: CAWSGRAHPYNEQFF
CDR3 DNA: TGTGCCTGGAGTGGGCGGGCCCATCCCTACAATGAGCAGTTCTTC

J gene: TRBJ2-5
D gene: .
clone size: few
V gene: TRBV9
CDR3 protein: CASSVGPPETQYF
CDR3 DNA: TGTGCCAGCAGCGTAGGGCCCCCGGAGACCCAGTACTTC

J gene: TRBJ2-1
D gene: .
clone size: once
V gene: TRBV11-2
CDR3 protein: CASSHRGLARAGNEQFF
CDR3 DNA: TGTGCCAGCAGCCACCGGGGCTTAGCCCGAGCCGGCAATGAGCAGTTCTTC

J gene: TRBJ2-1
D gene: .
clone size: .
V gene: TRBV5-1
CDR3 protein: CASSLWAANEQFF
CDR3 DNA: TGCGCCAGCAGCTTGTGGGCAGCTAATGAGCAGTTCTTC

J gene: TRBJ2-6
D gene: .
clone size: .
V gene: TRBV7-8
CDR3 protein: CASSFGISGANVLTF
CDR3 DNA: TGTGCCAGCAGCTTCGGGATCTCTGGGGCCAACGTCCTGACTTTC

J gene: TRBJ1-5
D gene: .
clone size: .
V gene: TRBV5-4
CDR3 protein: CASSLGGQPGTQHF
CDR3 DNA: TGTGCCAGCAGCTTGGGCGGACAGCCTGGAACCCAGCATTTT

J gene: TRBJ2-3
D gene: .
clone size: .
V gene: TRBV6-1
CDR3 protein: CASSEVPFSTDTQYF
CDR3 DNA: TGTGCCAGCAGTGAAGTACCCTTTAGCACAGATACGCAGTATTTT

J gene: TRBJ2-2
D gene: TRBD2
clone size: once
V gene: TRBV11-2
CDR3 protein: CASSPRPGTSSTGELFF
CDR3 DNA: TGTGCCAGCAGCCCCCGCCCCGGGACTAGCAGCACCGGGGAGCTGTTTTTT

J gene: TRBJ2-2
D gene: TRBD2
clone size: .
V gene: TRBV5-1
CDR3 protein: CASSLIAGGPSAGELFF
CDR3 DNA: TGCGCCAGCAGCTTAATAGCGGGAGGGCCCTCAGCCGGGGAGCTGTTTTTT

J gene: TRBJ1-5
D gene: TRBD1
clone size: .
V gene: TRBV28
CDR3 protein: CASSLTGGVQPQHF
CDR3 DNA: TGTGCCAGCAGTTTGACAGGGGGCGTTCAGCCCCAGCATTTT

J gene: TRBJ1-6
D gene: TRBD1
clone size: once
V gene: TRBV11-2
CDR3 protein: CASSLIGTEDSPLHF
CDR3 DNA: TGTGCCAGCAGCTTAATCGGGACAGAGGATTCACCCCTCCACTTT

J gene: TRBJ2-7
D gene: TRBD2
clone size: .
V gene: TRBV4-1
CDR3 protein: CASSKRVLAGEGETEQYF
CDR3 DNA: TGCGCCAGCAGCAAACGGGTATTAGCGGGAGAAGGAGAAACCGAGCAGTACTTC

J gene: TRBJ2-3
D gene: .
clone size: .
V gene: TRBV5-6
CDR3 protein: CASSLLVGTLSTDTQYF
CDR3 DNA: TGTGCCAGCAGCTTGTTGGTGGGGACCCTCAGCACAGATACGCAGTATTTT

J gene: TRBJ1-2
D gene: .
clone size: .
V gene: TRBV27
CDR3 protein: CASSETGALEGYTF
CDR3 DNA: TGTGCCAGCAGCGAGACAGGCGCTTTGGAAGGCTACACCTTC

J gene: TRBJ1-4
D gene: .
clone size: .
V gene: TRBV19
CDR3 protein: CASSPYRAPGGEKLFF
CDR3 DNA: TGTGCCAGTAGTCCATACCGGGCCCCAGGCGGGGAAAAACTGTTTTTT

J gene: TRBJ1-1
D gene: TRBD1
clone size: .
V gene: TRBV11-1
CDR3 protein: CASSPTGDTEAFF
CDR3 DNA: TGTGCCAGCAGCCCTACAGGGGACACTGAAGCTTTCTTT

J gene: TRBJ2-1
D gene: TRBD2
clone size: .
V gene: TRBV11-2
CDR3 protein: CASSLDLLLAGSYNEQFF
CDR3 DNA: TGTGCCAGCAGCTTAGACCTTCTACTAGCGGGAAGCTACAATGAGCAGTTCTTC

J gene: TRBJ2-7
D gene: .
clone size: .
V gene: TRBV21-1
CDR3 protein: CASSNRSRGPYEQYF
CDR3 DNA: TGTGCCAGCAGCAATCGTTCGAGGGGGCCCTACGAGCAGTACTTC

J gene: TRBJ2-5
D gene: TRBD2
clone size: .
V gene: TRBV5-4
CDR3 protein: CASSLRLAGWTQYF
CDR3 DNA: TGTGCCAGCAGCTTGCGGCTAGCGGGATGGACCCAGTACTTC

J gene: TRBJ2-1
D gene: .
clone size: .
V gene: TRBV4-1
CDR3 protein: CASSQDLVGVKKYNEQFF
CDR3 DNA: TGCGCCAGCAGCCAAGATCTTGTAGGGGTCAAGAAATACAATGAGCAGTTCTTC

J gene: TRBJ2-1
D gene: .
clone size: .
V gene: TRBV10-3
CDR3 protein: CAISEGAPSYNEQFF
CDR3 DNA: TGTGCCATCAGTGAAGGGGCGCCCTCCTACAATGAGCAGTTCTTC

J gene: TRBJ2-5
D gene: .
clone size: .
V gene: TRBV7-9
CDR3 protein: CASSLSRMERYQETQYF
CDR3 DNA: TGTGCCAGCAGCTTATCTAGAATGGAGAGATACCAAGAGACCCAGTACTTC

J gene: TRBJ1-1
D gene: .
clone size: .
V gene: TRBV29-1
CDR3 protein: CSVATGHTEAFF
CDR3 DNA: TGCAGCGTTGCAACAGGGCACACTGAAGCTTTCTTT

J gene: TRBJ2-1
D gene: TRBD2
clone size: .
V gene: TRBV10-3
CDR3 protein: CAISETSGRVGYNEQFF
CDR3 DNA: TGTGCCATCAGTGAGACTAGCGGGAGGGTAGGATACAATGAGCAGTTCTTC